Here is one T cell receptor (beta chain) with its context. The antigen remains undetermined. Without the conserved terminal phenylalanine or tryptophan, this CDR3 likely stems from a read error. In germline, CDR1 is SGHNT, CDR2 YENEEA. The CDR3 consists of 17 residues. No cell sorting was done before RNA was extracted from the tissue. A modified ARM-PCR protocol with three rounds of nested PCR amplified TCRbeta. In TCRdb, the multiplex PCR reads were re-called with MiXCR into one record per CDR3 protein. Seen here are approximately 71,000 distinct CDR3 sequences, just under 60% observed once, and the top ten hold roughly 21%. The data originate from a study of tumor and adjacent non-tumor tissue in lung cancer. Study results and caveats: Tumor repertoires had a smaller top 100 clone share than normal lung.

The rearrangement links TRBV11-3 to TRBJ2-5; tentative D call: TRBD2 (6 bases). The receptor's source is a man between 45 and 60 years old with non-small cell lung cancer. Sequenced material: lung tumor tissue. Here the CDR3 reads CASNLSANGGLQETQYL. CDR3 bases: TGTGCCAGCAACTTATCGGCTAACGGGGGTTTACAAGAGACCCAGTACCTC.